Listed here are 8 T cell receptor beta chains from one sample, sequenced in a study of cytomegalovirus exposure and HLA in healthy donors. PCR primers comprised 60 Vbeta and 13 Jbeta primers. Profiling relied on immunoSEQ multiplex PCR, and the TCRdb table lists in-frame clones only, not all of them. The data contain some 160,000 clones, roughly 84% of them singletons. The material sequenced was PBMCs. Source of these receptors: a man younger than 40 in good health and CMV-seropositive.

The V call is TRBV15, the J call TRBJ2-7; 7 nucleotides agree with TRBD2. This CDR3 spans 16 amino acids. The V and J ends lost 3 bases and 3 bases, in that order; junction bases with no gene match: 11. The V gene's germline CDR1 is LNHNV and CDR2 YYDKDF (reference sequence). CDR3 nucleotides: TGTGCCACCAGCAGCCCCCAGGCTAGCGGATACTACGAGCAGTACGTC. It translates to CATSSPQASGYYEQYV.

The chain links TRBV12-2 to TRBJ2-7; the table names TRBD2, a call not compared with the DNA. TRBV12-2 is annotated as a pseudogene. CDR3 length: 18 residues. The CDR3 nucleotides are TGTGCAAGTCGCTTAGCGCCATTACTAGCGGGGATTTCCTACGAGCAGTACGTC. It yields the protein CASRLAPLLAGISYEQYV.

The chain uses TRBV27 and TRBJ2-3, with TRBD2 identical over 7 bases. The CDR3 is 14 amino acids. Germline values: CDR1 MNHEY, CDR2 SMNVEV (reference sequence). After removal of 5 bases from V and 6 bases from J, the junction contained 8 bases not matched to a gene. CDR3 region: CASSLGGSWDTQYF. DNA of the CDR3: TGTGCCAGCAGTCTTGGCGGGAGTTGGGATACGCAGTATTTT.

The chain recombines TRBV27 with TRBJ1-5, with 9 bases fitting TRBD1. This CDR3 contains 13 residues. Germline V gene data show CDR1 as MNHEY and CDR2 as SMNVEV (reference sequence). Germline trimming cut 6 bases from V and 9 bases from J; bases unmatched to any gene: 6. CDR3 nucleotides: TGTGCCAGCAGGGGGACAGGGATAGGGCCCCAGCATTTT. This encodes CASRGTGIGPQHF.

As to this clone: Other DNA sequences in the sample encode the same CDR3. CDR3 loop: CASSLLAGGSSYNEQFF. The CDR3 DNA reads as TGCGCCAGCAGCCTCCTTGCCGGGGGGAGCTCCTACAATGAGCAGTTCTTC. This chain uses TRBV5-1 with TRBJ2-1, with TRBD2 matching over 7 bases. Trimming took 4 bases from V and 0 from J; bases not matched to a gene: 10. Germline CDR1 and CDR2: SGHRS and YFSETQ. The CDR3 spans 17 residues.

The CDR3 DNA reads as TGTGCCAGCAGTTTATCGAACAGCCCCGGGGAGCTGTTTTTT. This sequence encodes CASSLSNSPGELFF. The chain couples TRBV27 to TRBJ2-2, with no clear D. Trimming removed 0 bases from V and 6 bases from J, with 8 bases in between. This CDR3 contains 14 residues. The germline CDR1 and CDR2 sequences are MNHEY and SMNVEV (reference sequence).

V usage is TRBV7-2 and J usage is TRBJ2-3; 15 positions agree with TRBD2. The length of the CDR3 is 17 residues. From germline, CDR1 is SGHTA and CDR2 FQGNSA. The ends lost 2 bases at V and 3 bases at J; junction bases unmatched: 3. The CDR3 is CASSLRGTSGRTDTQYF. The CDR3 nucleotides read TGTGCCAGCAGCTTAAGAGGGACTAGCGGGAGGACAGATACGCAGTATTTT.

The rearrangement joins TRBV18 to TRBJ2-6, with TRBD1 matching over 7 bases. This CDR3 spans 20 amino acids. The V and J ends lost 3 bases and 0 bases, in that order; junction bases with no gene match: 14. Germline CDR1 KGHSH, CDR2 LQKENI. The DNA of the CDR3 is TGTGCCAGCTCACCGTTTAATGTCGGACAGGATCTCTCTGGGGCCAACGTCCTGACTTTC. As protein: CASSPFNVGQDLSGANVLTF.